This T cell receptor beta chain was identified in a study of T cell changes during pregnancy in multiple sclerosis. Clones were sequenced by immunoSEQ multiplex PCR, and TCRdb holds only the in-frame ones, with some missing. The table includes some 47,000 clones, 88% detected once. This CDR3 is 16 amino acids long. The V gene end was trimmed by 1 base and the J gene end by 5 bases; junction bases not matched to a gene: 9. Germline V lookup: CDR1 LGHNA, CDR2 YSLEER. The chain links TRBV4-3 to TRBJ1-1; TRBD1 matches at 8 bases. The source was CD8+ T cells from peripheral blood mononuclear cells, collected after pregnancy. This clonotype was sampled from a female donor in good health, enrolled as a control in a pregnancy study. The CDR3, as DNA: TGCGCCAGCAGCCAAGTGTGGTCAGGGGGCTGGACTGAAGCTTTCTTT. It codes for CASSQVWSGGWTEAFF.